This T cell receptor beta chain came from a study of T cell responses to AZD1222 COVID-19 vaccine. CDR1 and CDR2 (germline): LGHNA, YNFKEQ. This CDR3 has 15 residues. With 0 bases clipped from V and 1 base from J, the junction kept 1 base outside the gene matches. The data were produced by immunoSEQ multiplex PCR, yet TCRdb's version contains in-frame clones alone and is incomplete. The table includes around 130,000 clones, more than 80% detected once. As regards this clone: What it binds is unknown. Other DNA sequences within the sample encode an identical CDR3.

The study's findings and limits: Researchers report vaccine-associated CD4 TCRs spanning spike, with dominance at 160-218 and 743-854. Donors, mostly white British, included more females; clonal diversity was possibly underestimated. The study found Spike-specific TCR breadth and depth rose after two AZD1222 doses.

This TCR came from an adult who received the MenACWY meningococcal vaccine as a control. The gene calls are TRBV4-2 and TRBJ2-5, with TRBD2 matching over 8 bases. The sample in question was peripheral blood, obtained 28 days after the second dose of the MenACWY control vaccine. The CDR3 region is CASSQDRGGQETQYF. The CDR3 region has the DNA TGTGCCAGCAGCCAAGATCGGGGGGGCCAAGAGACCCAGTACTTC.